The next 20 T cell receptor beta chains were all read from a single sample in a study of cytomegalovirus exposure and HLA in healthy donors. In the PCR, 60 Vbeta and 13 Jbeta primers were used. Profiled with immunoSEQ multiplex PCR; TCRdb holds only in-frame clones, not every one. The table shows fewer than 150,000 clones, with 74% occurring only once. Sequenced input: PBMCs. Receptors were obtained from a woman in her forties or fifties in good health and CMV-seropositive.

This clone has just one count. The chain combines TRBV11-2 with TRBJ1-1; D is possibly TRBD1 (5 bases). The CDR3 extends over 18 amino acids. Germline CDR1 SGHAT, CDR2 FQNNGV. V shed 4 bases and J shed 0 bases, with 21 bases lying between them. The CDR3 nucleotides are TGTGCCAGCAGCTCGACAACCAGACAGCCGCCTATGAACACTGAAGCTTTCTTT. Its translation is CASSSTTRQPPMNTEAFF.

The chain employs TRBV18 and TRBJ1-4; 7 bases are a match to TRBD1. Germline-derived CDR1 and CDR2 are KGHSH and LQKENI. This CDR3 has 15 residues. V gave up 3 bases and J gave up 8 bases; unmatched junction bases: 9. In DNA, the CDR3 is TGTGCCAGCTCACCGTACACCGGGACAGTCGAAAAACTGTTTTTT. This encodes CASSPYTGTVEKLFF.

V and J are TRBV9 and TRBJ2-5, with TRBD2 identical over 8 bases. The CDR3 covers 14 residues. CDR1 and CDR2 from the germline V gene are SGDLS and YYNGEE. V was clipped by 0 bases and J by 4 bases; unmatched bases: 2. The CDR3 protein is CASSVEGLAETQYF. CDR3 nucleotide sequence: TGTGCCAGCAGCGTAGAAGGACTAGCAGAGACCCAGTACTTC.

The J gene is TRBJ2-1, the V gene TRBV9; D ambiguous. This CDR3 is built from 14 residues. Trimming took 0 bases from V and 5 from J, leaving 9 bases between them. Looked up from germline, CDR1 is SGDLS and CDR2 is YYNGEE. CDR3 loop: CASSVGGSHNEQFF. The CDR3 coding sequence is TGTGCCAGCAGCGTAGGAGGATCCCACAATGAGCAGTTCTTC. The full variable domain, its missing parts supplied by reference TRBV9 and TRBJ2-1, is DSGVTQTPKHLITATGQRVTLRCSPRSGDLSVYWYQQSLDQGLQFLIQYYNGEERAKGNILERFSAQQFPDLHSELNLSSLELGDSALYFCASSVGGSHNEQFFGPGTRLTVL.

The chain employs TRBV6-5 and TRBJ1-2; D is undetermined. Trimming removed 2 bases from V and 7 bases from J, with 14 bases in between. Germline assignment: CDR1 MNHEY and CDR2 SVGAGI. This CDR3 spans 14 amino acids. In nucleotides, the CDR3 is TGTGCCAGCAGTTACACGGGTTCCTCGGGTGGCTACACCTTC. Translating it yields CASSYTGSSGGYTF.

The chain employs TRBV11-2 and TRBJ1-6, with D unclear. The CDR3 is made up of 13 amino acids. Germline CDR1 reads SGHAT; CDR2 reads FQNNGV. With 8 bases removed from V and 7 bases from J, the gap between germline ends came to 12 bases. CDR3 DNA: TGTGCCAGCGCCCGGGCGGGCAATTCACCCCTCCACTTT. Translating it yields CASARAGNSPLHF.

V gene TRBV27 combines with J gene TRBJ1-3; 7 positions match TRBD1. The V segment lost 6 bases and the J segment 7 bases; nucleotides outside the gene matches: 6. The length of the CDR3 is 13 residues. Germline lookup yields CDR1 MNHEY and CDR2 SMNVEV (reference sequence). The CDR3 sequence is CASSPGGPNTIYF. The CDR3 coding sequence is TGTGCCAGCAGCCCAGGGGGGCCCAACACCATATATTTT.

The chain carries TRBV7-2 and TRBJ1-6; D might be TRBD1 (5 bases). V lost 1 base and J 7 bases, leaving 23 bases between the germline ends. This CDR3 comprises 19 residues. Per germline, CDR1 SGHTA and CDR2 FQGNSA. As DNA, the CDR3 is TGTGCCAGCAGCTTAGAGGGCCCCTGGGGCCCAAAACCAAATTCACCCCTCCACTTT. It yields the protein CASSLEGPWGPKPNSPLHF.

The V and J genes are TRBV6-5 and TRBJ2-2, with TRBD2 matching over 15 bases. V was clipped by 2 bases and J by 5 bases; unmatched bases: 0. This CDR3 comprises 16 residues. Germline loops: CDR1 MNHEY, CDR2 SVGAGI. This CDR3 is CASSYGTSGGTGELFF. CDR3 DNA: TGTGCCAGCAGTTACGGGACTAGCGGGGGGACCGGGGAGCTGTTTTTT.

The gene calls are TRBV6-1 and TRBJ1-2, with 7 positions matching TRBD1. CDR1 and CDR2 from the germline V gene are MNHNS and SASEGT. The CDR3 is 15 residues long. V lost 6 bases to trimming and J lost 4 bases; unmatched junction nucleotides: 11. The CDR3: CASRHEGTVRYGYTF. CDR3 nucleotide sequence: TGTGCCAGCAGACACGAGGGGACAGTCCGCTATGGCTACACCTTC.

The V gene is TRBV20-1, the J gene TRBJ2-1; TRBD1 matches at 7 bases. Germline CDR1 is DFQATT and CDR2 is SNEGSKA (reference sequence). V was pared by 6 bases and J by 7 bases, with 3 bases of the junction left unmatched. This CDR3 has 11 residues. CDR3 sequence: CSALTGNEQFF. The CDR3 DNA is TGCAGTGCCCTGACAGGGAATGAGCAGTTCTTC.

V gene TRBV2 combines with J gene TRBJ1-2, with D hard to call. This CDR3 has 13 residues. The V gene's germline CDR1 is SNHLY and CDR2 FYNNEI. With 7 bases removed from V and 2 bases from J, the gap between germline ends came to 11 bases. The CDR3: CASNNRGNYGYTF. CDR3 nucleotides: TGTGCCAGCAACAACCGGGGAAACTATGGCTACACCTTC.

In its sample, this clone ranks as medium-sized. The rearrangement joins TRBV4-3 to TRBJ2-5, with TRBD2 matching over 7 bases. CDR3 length equals 17 residues. Per the germline V gene, CDR1 is LGHNA and CDR2 is YSLEER. Trimming removed 1 base from V and 0 bases from J; junction bases left unmatched: 8. In DNA, the CDR3 is TGCGCCAGCAGCCAAGCTGCGGCGGGGGACCACCAAGAGACCCAGTACTTC. It translates to CASSQAAAGDHQETQYF.

The gene calls are TRBV2 and TRBJ2-2, with unresolved D. The CDR3 runs 14 residues. Germline CDR1 SNHLY, CDR2 FYNNEI. Trimming stripped 4 bases from V and 1 base from J, with 7 bases between. CDR3 loop: CASSGLVNTGELFF. In nucleotides, the CDR3 is TGTGCCAGCAGTGGTCTCGTGAACACCGGGGAGCTGTTTTTT.

This sequence joins TRBV5-4 and TRBJ2-1; D is perhaps TRBD2 (7 bases). V lost 0 bases and J lost 11, with 24 bases in between. The germline CDR1 and CDR2 sequences are SGHNT and YYREEE (reference sequence). This CDR3 contains 17 residues. CDR3 residues: CASSLGGRGGGTAKQFF. The CDR3 DNA reads TGTGCCAGCAGCTTGGGGGGGAGGGGCGGGGGCACAGCGAAGCAGTTCTTC.

This chain's CDR3 is CASSFATTGDEQYF. Written as DNA, the CDR3 is TGTGCCAGCTCGTTCGCGACGACCGGGGACGAGCAGTACTTC. The chain uses TRBV18 and TRBJ2-7, with D possibly TRBD2 on 5 matching bases. The CDR3 length is 14 residues. Trimming removed 6 bases from V and 5 bases from J, with 17 bases in between. Germline CDR1 and CDR2: KGHSH and LQKENI.

The rearrangement links TRBV6-1 to TRBJ1-5, with 8 bases fitting TRBD1. The CDR3 runs to 18 residues. Germline CDR1 reads MNHNS; CDR2 reads SASEGT. V was clipped by 3 bases and J by 7 bases; unmatched bases: 17. The CDR3 DNA reads as TGTGCCAGCAGTGATATGCCAGCCGGACAGGGTGCGGGACAGCCCCAGCATTTT. This gives the protein CASSDMPAGQGAGQPQHF.

The V and J genes are TRBV10-3 and TRBJ2-7, with 11 bases aligning to TRBD1. Per germline, CDR1 ENHRY and CDR2 SYGVKD. Trimming at V came to 7 bases and at J to 2 bases, leaving 13 bases not matched to a gene. CDR3 size: 17 residues. Here the CDR3 DNA reads TGTGCCATCACCAAATCCGGGACAGGGGGAACCACCTACGAGCAGTACTTC. As protein: CAITKSGTGGTTYEQYF.

V usage is TRBV5-4 and J usage is TRBJ1-4; 8 nucleotides line up with TRBD1. V was pared by 4 bases and J by 8 bases, with 4 bases of the junction left unmatched. The germline V gene encodes CDR1 SGHNT and CDR2 YYREEE (reference sequence). There are 13 residues in the CDR3. DNA for the CDR3: TGTGCCAGCAGCCTGGACAGGGCCGAAAAACTGTTTTTT. This encodes CASSLDRAEKLFF.

V is TRBV7-2 and J is TRBJ1-4; possible D gene TRBD1, 5 bases. Trimming left V 1 base short and J 3 bases short, with 9 bases between. This CDR3 is built from 15 residues. Per the germline V gene, CDR1 is SGHTA and CDR2 is FQGNSA. CDR3 sequence (DNA): TGTGCCAGCAGCTTAGACGTAGGGGCTAATGAAAAACTGTTTTTT. Translating it yields CASSLDVGANEKLFF.